This TCR beta chain was captured by sequencing in a study of T cell responses to AZD1222 COVID-19 vaccine. Here immunoSEQ multiplex PCR was the method, and the copy in TCRdb shows in-frame clones only, minus some. The profile shows about 150,000 clones, roughly 90% of them singletons. In the case of this clone: Antigen specificity is unknown.

Samples with a second dose at about 4 or about 12 weeks were pooled together. This CDR3 is built from 15 residues. The V gene's germline CDR1 is SGHNT and CDR2 YYREEE (reference sequence). V was shortened by 4 bases and J by 0 bases, with 13 bases between the two germline ends. Study results and caveats: Donors skewed white British and female; clonal diversity was possibly underestimated. Among those given AZD1222, only 6 or 7 were seropositive at baseline.

Sequenced here: peripheral blood, sampled 28 days after the second AZD1222 dose. The receptor's source is an adult who received the AZD1222 COVID-19 vaccine. V usage is TRBV5-4 and J usage is TRBJ1-1; D ambiguous. DNA of the CDR3: TGTGCCAGCAGCCGCAAAACCCTGGTGAACACTGAAGCTTTCTTT. Protein sequence: CASSRKTLVNTEAFF.